The T cell receptor beta chain described here comes from a study of T cell changes during pregnancy in multiple sclerosis (dated by TCRdb to the late 2010s). As for the study more broadly: Changes in the T cell repertoire over the course of pregnancy were examined in this study in women with multiple sclerosis.

Library construction relied on the immunoSEQ multiplex PCR assay. Held by TCRdb, this immuneACCESS table contains in-frame sequences only and omits some clones. Under half of the omission traces to an unresolved V gene where checked; the cause of the rest is unknown. The sample contains some 70,000 clones, around 92% of them found a single time. The ten largest clones add up to 2.3% of the sample. Points on this clone: What this receptor recognizes is not known. No much larger clonotype is one base removed from it; base qualities were not supplied.

CDR1 and CDR2 (MNHNS, SASEGT) derive from the germline V gene. The trim is 0 bases for V and 5 bases for J, with a gap of 14 bases between the germline ends. The CDR3 goes from the cysteine to the phenylalanine over 16 residues. The kept DNA is CDR3 alone, 48 bases in frame from the first base. The sequences come from peripheral blood, collected in the first trimester of pregnancy. The clonotype originates from a female donor with multiple sclerosis, enrolled in a pregnancy study. The chain employs TRBV6-1 and TRBJ1-5; matching of 6 bases hints at TRBD1 as the D gene. The CDR3 here reads CASSEAAGGGDQPQHF. The nucleotides read TGTGCCAGCAGTGAAGCGGCGGGGGGCGGGGATCAGCCCCAGCATTTT.